The T cell receptor (beta chain) under discussion was sequenced for a study of beta chain features in type 1 diabetes. Study-level background: Healthy donors and patients had similar age, gender and cell yields. There were approximately 110,000,000 sorted cells examined across all samples. Regarding the study as a whole: For TCRB rearrangement, an influence of HLA type remained unresolved here. Patients with Type 1 diabetes showed moderately but significantly shorter TCRB CDR3s in all four CD4+ subsets.

V trimming: 0 bases; J trimming: 5 bases; junction bases outside the gene matches: 5. This CDR3 region has 14 residues. The germline V gene encodes CDR1 GTSNPN and CDR2 SVGIG (reference sequence). In this sample, this clone turned up a few times. Antigen specificity is unknown. The isolated RNA, all of it, was reverse transcribed, so expressed TCRB transcripts were what got sequenced. TCRdb's copy holds only in-frame clones and misses some; the assay was immunoSEQ multiplex PCR. The data contain 150,000 to 170,000 clones, 10% of them singletons. The clonotype comes from a man aged 25 to 40 with type 1 diabetes. Sequenced input: central memory CD4+ T cells from blood. The rearrangement joins TRBV30 to TRBJ2-7; 9 nucleotides agree with TRBD2. CDR3 loop: CAWSVVAGGDEQYF. CDR3 nucleotides: TGTGCCTGGAGTGTGGTTGCGGGAGGGGACGAGCAGTACTTC.